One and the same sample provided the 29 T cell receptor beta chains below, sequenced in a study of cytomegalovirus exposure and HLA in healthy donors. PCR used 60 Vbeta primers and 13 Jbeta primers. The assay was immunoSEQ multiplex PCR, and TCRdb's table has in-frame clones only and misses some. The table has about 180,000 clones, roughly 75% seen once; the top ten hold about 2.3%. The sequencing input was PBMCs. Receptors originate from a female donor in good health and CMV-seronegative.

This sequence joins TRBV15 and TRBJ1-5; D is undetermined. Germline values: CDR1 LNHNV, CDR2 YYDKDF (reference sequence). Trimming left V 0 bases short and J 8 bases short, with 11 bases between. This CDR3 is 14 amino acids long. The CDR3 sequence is CATSRDVEAKPQHF. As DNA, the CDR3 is TGTGCCACCAGCAGAGATGTTGAGGCAAAGCCCCAGCATTTT.

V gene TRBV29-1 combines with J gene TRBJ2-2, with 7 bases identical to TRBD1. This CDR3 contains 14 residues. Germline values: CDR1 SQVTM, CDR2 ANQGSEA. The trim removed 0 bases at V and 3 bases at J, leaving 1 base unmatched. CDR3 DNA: TGCAGCGTTGAAGAGACAGGGCACACCGGGGAGCTGTTTTTT. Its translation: CSVEETGHTGELFF.

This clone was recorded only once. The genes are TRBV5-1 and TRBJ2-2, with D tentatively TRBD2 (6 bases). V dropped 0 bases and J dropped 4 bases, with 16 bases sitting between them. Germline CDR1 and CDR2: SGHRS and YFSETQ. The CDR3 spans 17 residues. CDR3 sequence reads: CASSLAPGRSGTGELFF. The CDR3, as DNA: TGCGCCAGCAGCTTGGCGCCGGGGAGGTCGGGCACCGGGGAGCTGTTTTTT.

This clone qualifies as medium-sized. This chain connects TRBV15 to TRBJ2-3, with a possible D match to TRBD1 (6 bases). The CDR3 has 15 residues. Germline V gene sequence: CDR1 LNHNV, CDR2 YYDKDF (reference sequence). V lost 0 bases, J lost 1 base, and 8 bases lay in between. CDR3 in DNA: TGTGCCACCAGCAGAGACAGGGGAGGCACAGATACGCAGTATTTT. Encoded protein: CATSRDRGGTDTQYF.

Here the CDR3 reads CASNGGGRGAITGELFF. The CDR3 DNA is TGTGCCAGCAATGGAGGAGGGCGGGGGGCCATCACCGGGGAGCTGTTTTTT. This chain connects TRBV9 to TRBJ2-2; 8 bases are a match to TRBD2. V dropped 6 bases and J dropped 4; count of bases not matched to a gene: 14. Germline CDR1 SGDLS, CDR2 YYNGEE. The CDR3 consists of 17 residues.

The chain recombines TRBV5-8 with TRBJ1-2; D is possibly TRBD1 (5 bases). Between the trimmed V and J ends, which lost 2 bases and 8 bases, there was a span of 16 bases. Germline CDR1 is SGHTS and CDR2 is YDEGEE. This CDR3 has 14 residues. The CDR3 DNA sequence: TGTGCCAGCAGCTTCGGCGGGGGGATGAGAGGCTACACCTTC. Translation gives CASSFGGGMRGYTF.

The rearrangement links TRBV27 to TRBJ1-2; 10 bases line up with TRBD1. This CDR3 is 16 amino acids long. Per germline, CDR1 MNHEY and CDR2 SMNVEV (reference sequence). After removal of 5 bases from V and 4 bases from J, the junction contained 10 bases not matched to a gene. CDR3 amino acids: CASSPRTGGDSYGYTF. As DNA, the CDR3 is TGTGCCAGCAGTCCCCGGACAGGGGGGGATAGCTATGGCTACACCTTC.

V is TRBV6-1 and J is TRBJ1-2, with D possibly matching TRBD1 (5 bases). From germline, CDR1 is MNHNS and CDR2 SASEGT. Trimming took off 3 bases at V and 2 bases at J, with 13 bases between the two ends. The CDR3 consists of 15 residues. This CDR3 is CASSERDGGNYGYTF. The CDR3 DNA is TGTGCCAGCAGTGAGCGGGACGGCGGAAACTATGGCTACACCTTC.

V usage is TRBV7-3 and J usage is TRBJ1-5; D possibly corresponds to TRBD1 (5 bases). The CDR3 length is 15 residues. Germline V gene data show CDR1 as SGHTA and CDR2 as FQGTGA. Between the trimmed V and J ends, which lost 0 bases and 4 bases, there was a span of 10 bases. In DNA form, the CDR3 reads TGTGCCAGCAGCTTAACGAGAAACAGGAATCAGCCCCAGCATTTT. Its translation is CASSLTRNRNQPQHF.

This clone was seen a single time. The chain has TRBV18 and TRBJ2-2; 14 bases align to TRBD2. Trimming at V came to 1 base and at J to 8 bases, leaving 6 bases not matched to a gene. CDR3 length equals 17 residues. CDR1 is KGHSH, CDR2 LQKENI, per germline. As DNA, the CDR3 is TGTGCCAGCTCACCACTCGGGACTAGCGGGAGCTCGGGGGAGCTGTTTTTT. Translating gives CASSPLGTSGSSGELFF.

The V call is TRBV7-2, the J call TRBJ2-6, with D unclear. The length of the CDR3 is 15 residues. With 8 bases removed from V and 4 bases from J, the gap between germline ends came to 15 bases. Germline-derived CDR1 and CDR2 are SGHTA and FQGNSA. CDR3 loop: CASSTGLRGANVLTF. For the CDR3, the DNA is TGTGCCAGCTCCACTGGGCTCAGGGGGGCCAACGTCCTGACTTTC.

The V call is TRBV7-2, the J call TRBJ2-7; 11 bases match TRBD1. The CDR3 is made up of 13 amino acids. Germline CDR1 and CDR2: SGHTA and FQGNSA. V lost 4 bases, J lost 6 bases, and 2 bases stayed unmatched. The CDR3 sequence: CASSWGTGGEQYF. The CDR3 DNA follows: TGTGCCAGCAGCTGGGGGACAGGGGGCGAGCAGTACTTC.

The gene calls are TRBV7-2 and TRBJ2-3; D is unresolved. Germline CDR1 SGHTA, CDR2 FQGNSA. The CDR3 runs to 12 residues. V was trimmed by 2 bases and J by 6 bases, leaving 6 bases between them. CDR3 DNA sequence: TGTGCCAGCAGCTTATTGCGGGATACGCAGTATTTT. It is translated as CASSLLRDTQYF. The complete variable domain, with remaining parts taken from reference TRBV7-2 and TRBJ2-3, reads GAGVSQSPSNKVTEKGKDVELRCDPISGHTALYWYRQSLGQGLEFLIYFQGNSAPDKSGLPSDRFSAERTGGSVSTLTIQRTQQEDSAVYLCASSLLRDTQYFGPGTRLTVL.

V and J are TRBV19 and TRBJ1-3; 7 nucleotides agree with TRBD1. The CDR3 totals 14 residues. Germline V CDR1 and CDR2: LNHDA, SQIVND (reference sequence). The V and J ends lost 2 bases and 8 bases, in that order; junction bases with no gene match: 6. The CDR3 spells CASSITQGRHTIYF. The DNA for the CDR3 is TGTGCCAGTAGTATAACACAGGGGAGACACACCATATATTTT.

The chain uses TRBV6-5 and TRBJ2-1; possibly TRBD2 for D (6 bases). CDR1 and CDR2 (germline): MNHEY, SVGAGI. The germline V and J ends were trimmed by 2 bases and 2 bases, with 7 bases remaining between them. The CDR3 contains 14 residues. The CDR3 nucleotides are TGTGCCAGCAGTTACCGACTAGCCTACAATGAGCAGTTCTTC. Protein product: CASSYRLAYNEQFF.

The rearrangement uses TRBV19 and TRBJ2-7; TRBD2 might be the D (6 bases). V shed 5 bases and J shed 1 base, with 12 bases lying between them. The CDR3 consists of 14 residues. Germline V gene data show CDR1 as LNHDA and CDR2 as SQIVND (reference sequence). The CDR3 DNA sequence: TGTGCCAGTAGTCTCCGGGACTTTTCCTACGAGCAGTACTTC. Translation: CASSLRDFSYEQYF.

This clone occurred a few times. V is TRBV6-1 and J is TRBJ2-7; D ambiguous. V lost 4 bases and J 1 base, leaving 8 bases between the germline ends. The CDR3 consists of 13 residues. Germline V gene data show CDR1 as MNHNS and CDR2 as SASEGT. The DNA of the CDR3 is TGTGCCAGCAGTGGGGCGTTTTCCTACGAGCAGTACTTC. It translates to CASSGAFSYEQYF.

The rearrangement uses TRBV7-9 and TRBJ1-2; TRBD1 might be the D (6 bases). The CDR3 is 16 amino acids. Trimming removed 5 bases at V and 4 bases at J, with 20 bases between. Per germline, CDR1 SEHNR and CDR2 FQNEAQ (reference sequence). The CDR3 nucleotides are TGTGCCAGCAGCCCATCCCCCGGGGCAGGGGCCTATGGCTACACCTTC. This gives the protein CASSPSPGAGAYGYTF.

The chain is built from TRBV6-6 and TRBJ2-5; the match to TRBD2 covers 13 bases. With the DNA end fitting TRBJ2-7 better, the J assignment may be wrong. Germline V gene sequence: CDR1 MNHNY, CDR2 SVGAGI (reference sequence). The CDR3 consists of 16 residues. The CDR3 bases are TGTGCCAGCAGTATCCAAACTAGCGGGAGGGCCAACGAGCAGTACTTC. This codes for CASSIQTSGRANEQYF.

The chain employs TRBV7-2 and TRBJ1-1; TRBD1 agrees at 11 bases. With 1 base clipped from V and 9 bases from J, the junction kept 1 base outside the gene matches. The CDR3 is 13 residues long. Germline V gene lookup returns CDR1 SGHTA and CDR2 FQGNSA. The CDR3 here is CASSLGTGGQAFF. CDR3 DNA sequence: TGTGCCAGCAGCTTAGGGACAGGGGGCCAAGCTTTCTTT.

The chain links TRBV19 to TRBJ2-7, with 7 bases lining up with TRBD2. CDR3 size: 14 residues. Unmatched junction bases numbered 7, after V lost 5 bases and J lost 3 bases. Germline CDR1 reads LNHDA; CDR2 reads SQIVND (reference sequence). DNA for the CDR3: TGTGCCAGTAGTCGACCGGGGGGAAGCTACGAGCAGTACTTC. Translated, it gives CASSRPGGSYEQYF.

The CDR3 DNA follows: TGTGCCTGGATCTCCGGGGGAGTTGGCTACACCTTC. This codes for CAWISGGVGYTF. V gene TRBV30 combines with J gene TRBJ1-2; D is perhaps TRBD1 (5 bases). Between the trimmed V and J ends, which lost 4 bases and 7 bases, there was a span of 13 bases. Germline V gene data show CDR1 as GTSNPN and CDR2 as SVGIG (reference sequence). CDR3 length equals 12 residues.

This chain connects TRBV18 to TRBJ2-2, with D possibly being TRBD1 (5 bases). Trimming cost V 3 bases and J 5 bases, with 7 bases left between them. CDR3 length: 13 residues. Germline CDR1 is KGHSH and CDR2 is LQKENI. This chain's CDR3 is CASSPDRTGELFF. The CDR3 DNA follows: TGTGCCAGCTCACCCGACAGAACCGGGGAGCTGTTTTTT.

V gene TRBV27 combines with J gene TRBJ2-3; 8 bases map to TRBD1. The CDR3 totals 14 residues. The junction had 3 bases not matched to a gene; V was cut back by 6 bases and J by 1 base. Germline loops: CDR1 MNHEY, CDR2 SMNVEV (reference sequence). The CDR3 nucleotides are TGTGCCAGCAGAGGACAGGGAGGCACAGATACGCAGTATTTT. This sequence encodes CASRGQGGTDTQYF.

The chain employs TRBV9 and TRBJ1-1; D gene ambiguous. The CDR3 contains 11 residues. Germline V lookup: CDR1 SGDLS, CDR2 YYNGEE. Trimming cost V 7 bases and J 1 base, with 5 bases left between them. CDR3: CASGQNTEAFF. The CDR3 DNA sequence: TGTGCCAGCGGGCAGAACACTGAAGCTTTCTTT.

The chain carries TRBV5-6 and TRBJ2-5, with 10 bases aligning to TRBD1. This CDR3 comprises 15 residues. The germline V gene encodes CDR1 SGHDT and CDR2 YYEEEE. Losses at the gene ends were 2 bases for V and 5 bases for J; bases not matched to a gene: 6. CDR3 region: CASSLDRGLGETQYF. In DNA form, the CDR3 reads TGTGCCAGCAGCTTAGACAGGGGGCTTGGGGAGACCCAGTACTTC.

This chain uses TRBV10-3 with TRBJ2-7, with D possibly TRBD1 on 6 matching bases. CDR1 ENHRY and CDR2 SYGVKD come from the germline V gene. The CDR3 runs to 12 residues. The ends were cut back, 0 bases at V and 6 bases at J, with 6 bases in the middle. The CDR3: CAISESGGEQYF. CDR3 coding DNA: TGTGCCATCAGTGAGTCAGGGGGCGAGCAGTACTTC.

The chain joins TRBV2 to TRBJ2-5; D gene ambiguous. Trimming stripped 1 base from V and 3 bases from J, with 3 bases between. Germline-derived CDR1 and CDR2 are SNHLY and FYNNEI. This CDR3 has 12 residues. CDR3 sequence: CASSEGEETQYF. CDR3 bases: TGTGCCAGCAGTGAAGGAGAAGAGACCCAGTACTTC.

The CDR3 DNA sequence: TGTGCCAGCAGTTTGCTTGACAGGTTCGAGGAAGCTTTCTTT. Encoded protein: CASSLLDRFEEAFF. This sequence joins TRBV27 and TRBJ1-1; a possible D gene is TRBD1 (6 bases). Germline-derived CDR1 and CDR2 are MNHEY and SMNVEV (reference sequence). V was trimmed by 3 bases and J by 8 bases, leaving 16 bases between them. This CDR3 region has 14 residues.